This T cell receptor beta chain was recorded in a study of T cell changes during pregnancy in multiple sclerosis. Between the trimmed V and J ends, which lost 4 bases and 3 bases, there was a span of 10 bases. The length of the CDR3 is 13 residues. Germline CDR1 is PRHDT and CDR2 is FYEKMQ (reference sequence). The protocol was immunoSEQ multiplex PCR, while the TCRdb copy is restricted to in-frame clones and leaves out a portion. The sample includes approximately 74,000 clones, about nine tenths of them seen just once. The chain recombines TRBV13 with TRBJ2-7, with D maybe TRBD1 (5 bases). This clonotype was sampled from a female donor with multiple sclerosis, enrolled in a pregnancy study. Here the sequenced sample was peripheral blood, taken before pregnancy. As DNA, the CDR3 is TGTGCCAGCAGCTCACGCAGGGTCTACGAGCAGTACTTC. Its protein is CASSSRRVYEQYF.